A single sample is the source of the 22 T cell receptor beta chains below, sequenced in a study of cytomegalovirus exposure and HLA in healthy donors. Researchers ran the PCR with 60 Vbeta and 13 Jbeta primers. Repertoires were generated with immunoSEQ multiplex PCR, while TCRdb's copy carries only in-frame clones and drops some. In all, the sample yields just under 80,000 clones. Sequenced: PBMCs. Receptors were obtained from a man in his late teens or twenties in good health and CMV-seropositive.

The V call is TRBV19, the J call TRBJ2-1, with unresolved D. Germline V CDR1 and CDR2: LNHDA, SQIVND (reference sequence). V was trimmed by 7 bases and J by 3 bases, leaving 4 bases between them. This CDR3 region has 11 residues. Written as DNA, the CDR3 is TGTGCCAGTAACAGCTACAATGAGCAGTTCTTC. Translation gives CASNSYNEQFF.

V and J are TRBV19 and TRBJ2-1; D is perhaps TRBD2 (6 bases). Trimming shortened V by 5 bases and J by 4 bases, and 9 bases separated the two germline ends. The CDR3 loop spans 13 amino acids. Per the germline V gene, CDR1 is LNHDA and CDR2 is SQIVND (reference sequence). The CDR3 loop reads CASSSTRYNEQFF. The DNA of the CDR3 is TGTGCCAGTAGTTCGACTAGGTACAATGAGCAGTTCTTC.

The gene calls are TRBV28 and TRBJ2-2; D remains ambiguous. V was shortened by 6 bases and J by 6 bases, with 11 bases between the two germline ends. Germline CDR1 and CDR2: MDHEN and SYDVKM. This CDR3 has 13 amino acids. The CDR3 is CASSLLRAGELFF. As DNA, the CDR3 is TGTGCCAGCAGCCTTCTCCGGGCCGGGGAGCTGTTTTTT.

The J gene is TRBJ2-2, the V gene TRBV15; tentatively, D is TRBD1 (6 bases). Trimming took off 1 base at V and 6 bases at J, with 12 bases between the two ends. The CDR3 has 15 residues. The germline V gene has CDR1 LNHNV and CDR2 YYDKDF (reference sequence). This CDR3 reads CATSRGQAVPGELFF. The DNA for the CDR3 is TGTGCCACCAGCAGAGGACAGGCCGTGCCCGGGGAGCTGTTTTTT. Looking up the rest from reference TRBV15 and TRBJ2-2 gives the full variable domain: DAMVIQNPRYQVTQFGKPVTLSCSQTLNHNVMYWYQQKSSQAPKLLFHYYDKDFNNEADTPDNFQSRRPNTSFCFLDIRSPGLGDTAMYLCATSRGQAVPGELFFGEGSRLTVL.

The chain employs TRBV5-1 and TRBJ2-5; D possibly corresponds to TRBD2 (6 bases). CDR3 size: 14 residues. CDR1 is SGHRS and CDR2 is YFSETQ in the germline V gene. V was shortened by 4 bases and J by 5 bases, with 15 bases between the two germline ends. The DNA for the CDR3 is TGCGCCAGCAGCCCCGGGACGGAGGGGGAGACCCAGTACTTC. Amino acid sequence: CASSPGTEGETQYF.

Here the CDR3 reads CASSFGGPTEAFF. The CDR3 nucleotides are TGTGCCAGCAGCTTCGGGGGGCCAACTGAAGCTTTCTTT. The chain has TRBV5-5 and TRBJ1-1; a weak D match, TRBD1 (6 bases). The CDR3 sequence is 13 residues long. CDR1 and CDR2 (germline): SGHKS, YYEKEE (reference sequence). Trimming pared 2 bases from V and 5 bases from J, leaving 10 bases between.

The genes are TRBV4-2 and TRBJ1-6, with D perhaps matching TRBD1 (6 bases). Trimming shortened V by 1 base and J by 9 bases, and 13 bases separated the two germline ends. The CDR3 covers 15 residues. Germline assignment: CDR1 LGHNA and CDR2 YNFKEQ. The CDR3 sequence: CASSQVGGRGSPLHF. CDR3 in DNA: TGTGCCAGCAGCCAAGTAGGGGGTCGGGGTTCACCCCTCCACTTT.

The chain joins TRBV6-5 to TRBJ2-2; a weak D match, TRBD2 (5 bases). V gave up 8 bases and J gave up 6 bases, with 19 bases separating them. Germline V gene data show CDR1 as MNHEY and CDR2 as SVGAGI. The CDR3 extends over 15 amino acids. CDR3 nucleotides: TGTGCCAGCCGTCCCCGGAAGGGAGTGCCCGGGGAGCTGTTTTTT. Protein product: CASRPRKGVPGELFF.

This chain joins TRBV6-6 and TRBJ2-7, with 9 bases that match TRBD1. J was trimmed by 0 bases and V by 8 bases; bases with no gene match: 2. The CDR3 is 13 residues long. Germline V gives CDR1 MNHNY, CDR2 SVGAGI (reference sequence). CDR3 DNA sequence: TGTGCCAGCCGGACAGGGGTCTCCTACGAGCAGTACTTC. Translated: CASRTGVSYEQYF.

This chain uses TRBV28 with TRBJ2-7; D may be TRBD1 (5 bases). V was cut by 7 bases and J by 2 bases, with 15 bases left in between. Looked up from germline, CDR1 is MDHEN and CDR2 is SYDVKM. This CDR3 is built from 14 residues. The CDR3 nucleotides read TGTGCCAGCATTCGGACACGGAGCGCCTACGAGCAGTACTTC. It codes for CASIRTRSAYEQYF.

V usage is TRBV19 and J usage is TRBJ2-2; a weak D match, TRBD2 (6 bases). The CDR3 totals 20 residues. CDR1 and CDR2 from the germline V gene are LNHDA and SQIVND (reference sequence). The V end lost 3 bases, the J end lost 1 base, and 24 bases lay between the germline ends. The CDR3 sequence is CASSISFRDWSGENTGELFF. The CDR3, as DNA: TGTGCCAGTAGTATTTCTTTCCGCGACTGGTCGGGGGAGAACACCGGGGAGCTGTTTTTT. Full variable domain (remainder filled in from reference TRBV19 and TRBJ2-2): DGGITQSPKYLFRKEGQNVTLSCEQNLNHDAMYWYRQDPGQGLRLIYYSQIVNDFQKGDIAEGYSVSREKKESFPLTVTSAQKNPTAFYLCASSISFRDWSGENTGELFFGEGSRLTVL.

This clone ranks as medium-sized in terms of frequency. This chain joins TRBV5-3 and TRBJ1-4, with TRBD1 matching 8 bases. TRBV5-3 is known as an ORF, though its function is uncertain. CDR3 length: 14 amino acids. The V gene end was trimmed by 0 bases and the J gene end by 5 bases; junction bases not matched to a gene: 0. CDR3 DNA: TGTGCCAGAAGCTTGGGACAGGGGAATGAAAAACTGTTTTTT. This encodes CARSLGQGNEKLFF.

V is TRBV5-5 and J is TRBJ2-6, with D unresolved. There are 16 residues in the CDR3. V gave up 2 bases and J gave up 0 bases, with 9 bases separating them. Looked up from germline, CDR1 is SGHKS and CDR2 is YYEKEE (reference sequence). CDR3 coding DNA: TGTGCCAGCAGCTTTGCCCCCAGCTCTGGGGCCAACGTCCTGACTTTC. Amino acid sequence: CASSFAPSSGANVLTF.

The V call is TRBV7-6, the J call TRBJ2-5; D is perhaps TRBD1 (7 bases). The CDR3 has 18 residues. Germline-derived CDR1 and CDR2 are SGHVS and FNYEAQ. With 5 bases removed from V and 2 bases from J, the gap between germline ends came to 24 bases. CDR3 bases: TGTGCCAGCAGCAGACCGACGGGCGGGGCGACAGGGCAAGAGACCCAGTACTTC. As protein: CASSRPTGGATGQETQYF. The full variable domain, completed using reference TRBV7-6 and TRBJ2-5, is GAGVSQSPRYKVTKRGQDVALRCDPISGHVSLYWYRQALGQGPEFLTYFNYEAQQDKSGLPNDRFSAERPEGSISTLTIQRTEQRDSAMYRCASSRPTGGATGQETQYFGPGTRLLVL.

This sequence joins TRBV28 and TRBJ1-2, with D possibly being TRBD1 (5 bases). CDR3 length equals 15 residues. The V end lost 6 bases, the J end lost 4 bases, and 18 bases lay between the germline ends. Looked up from germline, CDR1 is MDHEN and CDR2 is SYDVKM. The CDR3 protein is CASSLGRRRSYGYTF. The CDR3 coding sequence is TGTGCCAGCAGCTTGGGGCGTAGACGGTCCTATGGCTACACCTTC.

This chain joins TRBV25-1 and TRBJ1-2; D unclear. Trimming pared 7 bases from V and 2 bases from J, leaving 11 bases between. Germline V lookup: CDR1 MGHDK, CDR2 SYGVNS. CDR3 size: 13 residues. Here the CDR3 DNA reads TGTGCCAGCACCGGGGAGTGGAACTATGGCTACACCTTC. Residues: CASTGEWNYGYTF.

The chain employs TRBV4-1 and TRBJ2-1; 8 bases line up with TRBD2. Trimming at V came to 6 bases and at J to 4 bases, leaving 8 bases not matched to a gene. CDR3 length: 15 amino acids. Germline loops: CDR1 MGHRA, CDR2 YSYEKL. The CDR3 DNA sequence: TGCGCCAGCAGGGGTGGCGGGGGGCATTACAATGAGCAGTTCTTC. This gives the protein CASRGGGGHYNEQFF.

This sequence joins TRBV30 and TRBJ1-2; a weak D match, TRBD1 (6 bases). Germline CDR1 is GTSNPN and CDR2 is SVGIG (reference sequence). The CDR3 consists of 14 residues. Trimming took off 0 bases at V and 2 bases at J, with 10 bases between the two ends. The CDR3 nucleotides are TGTGCCTGGAGTGTAATCAGGGGAAACTATGGCTACACCTTC. Its protein product is CAWSVIRGNYGYTF.

Of note for this clone: In the same sample, other DNA sequences code for this CDR3. The chain carries TRBV5-1 and TRBJ1-2, with 9 bases aligning to TRBD1. Losses at the gene ends were 5 bases for V and 2 bases for J; bases not matched to a gene: 7. The length of the CDR3 is 15 residues. Germline V gene lookup returns CDR1 SGHRS and CDR2 YFSETQ. This CDR3 is CASSPQGQGNYGYTF. DNA for the CDR3: TGCGCCAGCAGTCCCCAGGGACAGGGAAACTATGGCTACACCTTC.

The chain couples TRBV2 to TRBJ2-2, with 8 bases identical to TRBD2. Germline CDR1 SNHLY, CDR2 FYNNEI. The CDR3 is 15 amino acids. V was pared by 6 bases and J by 4 bases, with 7 bases of the junction left unmatched. The CDR3 spells CASSPSGSGTGELFF. CDR3 sequence (DNA): TGTGCCAGCAGCCCAAGCGGGAGTGGCACCGGGGAGCTGTTTTTT.

The chain recombines TRBV7-9 with TRBJ1-5; TRBD1 matches at 8 bases. This CDR3 is built from 17 residues. Germline CDR1 is SEHNR and CDR2 is FQNEAQ (reference sequence). Unmatched junction bases numbered 12, after V lost 4 bases and J lost 4 bases. The CDR3 is CASSSEWGQAENQPQHF. The CDR3 region has the DNA TGTGCCAGCAGCTCCGAGTGGGGACAGGCGGAAAATCAGCCCCAGCATTTT.

V gene TRBV6-5 combines with J gene TRBJ1-6; the D is unclear. This CDR3 spans 12 amino acids. The V end lost 2 bases, the J end lost 6 bases, and 2 bases lay between the germline ends. Germline-derived CDR1 and CDR2 are MNHEY and SVGAGI. The CDR3 reads CASSYLNSPLHF. For the CDR3, the DNA is TGTGCCAGCAGTTACCTTAATTCACCCCTCCACTTT.